The source of this T cell receptor beta chain is a study of T-cell reconstitution after alpha-beta-depleted transplantation in children. This CDR3 is built from 13 residues. V shed 6 bases and J shed 7 bases, with 15 bases lying between them. Molecular barcoding with unique molecular identifiers was used for the TCRbeta library. Using its own MiXCR run on the PCR reads, TCRdb lists one record per CDR3 protein. The sample lists about 500,000 distinct CDR3 sequences; around a third were seen once. This specimen was PBMCs from the stem cell graft donor, taken from the stem cell graft. The chain carries TRBV12-3 or TRBV12-4 and TRBJ1-2, with D possibly matching TRBD1 (6 bases). This TCR was sampled from a human donor who donated a stem cell graft to a child with aplastic anemia. CDR3 in DNA: TGTGCCAGCAGCCCCGACAGGATAAGTGGCTACACCTTC. This gives the protein CASSPDRISGYTF.